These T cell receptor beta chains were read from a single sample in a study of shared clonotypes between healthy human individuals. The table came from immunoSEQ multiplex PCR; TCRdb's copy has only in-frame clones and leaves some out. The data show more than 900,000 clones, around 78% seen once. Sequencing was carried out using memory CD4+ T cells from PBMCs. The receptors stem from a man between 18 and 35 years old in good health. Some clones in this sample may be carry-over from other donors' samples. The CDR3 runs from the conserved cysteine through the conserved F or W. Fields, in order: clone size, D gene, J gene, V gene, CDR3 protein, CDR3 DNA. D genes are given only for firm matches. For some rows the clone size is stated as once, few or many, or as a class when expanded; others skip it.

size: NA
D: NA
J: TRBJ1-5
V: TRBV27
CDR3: CASSWSWTPGQPQHF
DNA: TGTGCCAGCAGTTGGAGTTGGACCCCGGGTCAGCCCCAGCATTTT

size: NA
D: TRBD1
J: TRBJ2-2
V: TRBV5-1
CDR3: CASSLAGQGATGELFF
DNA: TGCGCCAGCAGCTTGGCGGGACAGGGGGCCACCGGGGAGCTGTTTTTT

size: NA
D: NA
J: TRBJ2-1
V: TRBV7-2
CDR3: CASSLAGGVVGNEQFF
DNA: TGTGCCAGCAGCTTAGCGGGCGGGGTTGTTGGCAATGAGCAGTTCTTC

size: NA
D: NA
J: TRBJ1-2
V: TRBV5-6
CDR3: CASSFEGRGYGYTF
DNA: TGTGCCAGCAGCTTCGAGGGGCGCGGCTATGGCTACACCTTC

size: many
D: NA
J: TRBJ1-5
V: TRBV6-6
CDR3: CASSYGTGSNQPQHF
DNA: TGTGCCAGCAGTTACGGGACGGGTAGCAATCAGCCCCAGCATTTT

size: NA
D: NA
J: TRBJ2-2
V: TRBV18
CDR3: CASSQRDKGDSGELFF
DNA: TGTGCCAGCTCGCAACGGGATAAAGGGGATTCCGGGGAGCTGTTTTTT

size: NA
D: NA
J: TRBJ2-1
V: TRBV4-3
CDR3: CASSQVLGSYNEQFF
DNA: TGCGCCAGCAGCCAAGTTTTAGGGAGCTACAATGAGCAGTTCTTC

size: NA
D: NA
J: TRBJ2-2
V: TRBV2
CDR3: CASIQRGTGLQAGELFF
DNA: TGTGCCAGCATCCAAAGGGGAACAGGGTTACAGGCCGGGGAGCTGTTTTTT

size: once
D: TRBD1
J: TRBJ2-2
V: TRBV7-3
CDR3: CASSRVGTGNTGELFF
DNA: TGTGCCAGCAGCCGGGTCGGGACAGGGAACACCGGGGAGCTGTTTTTT

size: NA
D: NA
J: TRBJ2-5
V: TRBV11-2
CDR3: CASSLRVGETQYF
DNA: TGTGCCAGCAGCTTAAGGGTAGGCGAGACCCAGTACTTC

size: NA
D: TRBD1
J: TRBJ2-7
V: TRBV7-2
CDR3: CASSQNKGAPYEQYF
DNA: TGTGCCAGCAGCCAAAACAAGGGGGCCCCCTACGAGCAGTACTTC

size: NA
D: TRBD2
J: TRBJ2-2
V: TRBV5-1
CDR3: CASSLVASGAGELFF
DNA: TGCGCCAGCAGCTTGGTGGCTAGCGGGGCCGGGGAGCTGTTTTTT

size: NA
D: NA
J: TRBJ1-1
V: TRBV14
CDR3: CASSQYLQGEAFF
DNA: TGTGCCAGCAGCCAATATCTCCAGGGTGAAGCTTTCTTT

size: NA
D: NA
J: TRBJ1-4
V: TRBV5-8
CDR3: CASSLWGAEKLFF
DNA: TGTGCCAGCAGCTTATGGGGGGCAGAAAAACTGTTTTTT

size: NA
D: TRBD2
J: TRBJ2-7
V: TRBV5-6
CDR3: CASSPTTSDLSYEQYF
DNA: TGTGCCAGCAGCCCTACTACTAGCGATCTCTCCTACGAGCAGTACTTC

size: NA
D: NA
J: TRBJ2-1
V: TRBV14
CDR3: CASRLLDVNEQFF
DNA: TGTGCCAGCAGATTATTGGACGTGAATGAGCAGTTCTTC

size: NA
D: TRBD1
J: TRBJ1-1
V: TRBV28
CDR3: CASRRDSGNTEAFF
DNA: TGTGCCAGCAGACGGGACAGCGGTAACACTGAAGCTTTCTTT

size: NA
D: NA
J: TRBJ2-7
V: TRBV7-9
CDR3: CASSLAGTYEQYF
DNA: TGTGCCAGCAGCTTAGCAGGGACCTACGAGCAGTACTTC

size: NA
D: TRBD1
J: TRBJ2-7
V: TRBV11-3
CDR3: CASSVNRDRSYEQYF
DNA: TGTGCCAGCAGCGTAAACCGGGACAGGTCCTACGAGCAGTACTTC

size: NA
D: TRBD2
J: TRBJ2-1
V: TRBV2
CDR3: CASRGLAGGYAGNEQFF
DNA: TGTGCCAGCAGGGGACTAGCGGGAGGCTATGCAGGGAATGAGCAGTTCTTC

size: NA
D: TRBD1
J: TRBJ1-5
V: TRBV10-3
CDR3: CAARGTGDQPQHF
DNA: TGTGCCGCTCGAGGGACAGGGGATCAGCCCCAGCATTTT

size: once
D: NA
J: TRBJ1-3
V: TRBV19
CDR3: CASSNDGLRNTIYF
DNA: TGTGCCAGTAGTAATGACGGTTTGAGAAACACCATATATTTT

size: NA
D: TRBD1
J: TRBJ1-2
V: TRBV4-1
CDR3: CASSQDWSVAGGGYGYTF
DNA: TGCGCCAGCAGCCAAGATTGGAGCGTGGCAGGGGGTGGATATGGCTACACCTTC